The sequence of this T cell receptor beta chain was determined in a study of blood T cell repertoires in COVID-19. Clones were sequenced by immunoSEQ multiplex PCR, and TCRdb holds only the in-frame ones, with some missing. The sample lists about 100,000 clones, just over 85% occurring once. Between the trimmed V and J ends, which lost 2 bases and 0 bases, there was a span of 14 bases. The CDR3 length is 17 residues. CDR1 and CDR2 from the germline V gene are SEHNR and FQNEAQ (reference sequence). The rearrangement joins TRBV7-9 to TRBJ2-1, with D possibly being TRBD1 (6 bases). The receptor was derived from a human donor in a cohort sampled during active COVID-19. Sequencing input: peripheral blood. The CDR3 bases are TGTGCCAGCAGCTTATCCCGGGACACCAACTCCTACAATGAGCAGTTCTTC. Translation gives CASSLSRDTNSYNEQFF. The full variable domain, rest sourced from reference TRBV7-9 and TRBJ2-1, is DTGVSQNPRHKITKRGQNVTFRCDPISEHNRLYWYRQTLGQGPEFLTYFQNEAQLEKSRLLSDRFSAERPKGSFSTLEIQRTEQGDSAMYLCASSLSRDTNSYNEQFFGPGTRLTVL.